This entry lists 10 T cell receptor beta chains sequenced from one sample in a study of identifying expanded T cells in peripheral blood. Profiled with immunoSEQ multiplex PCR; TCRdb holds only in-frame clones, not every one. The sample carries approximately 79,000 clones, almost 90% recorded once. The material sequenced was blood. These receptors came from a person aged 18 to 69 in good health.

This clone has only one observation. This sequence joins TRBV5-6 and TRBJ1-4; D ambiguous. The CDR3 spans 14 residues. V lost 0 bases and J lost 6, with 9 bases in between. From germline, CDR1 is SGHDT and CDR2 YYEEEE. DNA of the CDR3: TGTGCCAGCAGCTTGGAGGGATTCGATGAAAAACTGTTTTTT. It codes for CASSLEGFDEKLFF. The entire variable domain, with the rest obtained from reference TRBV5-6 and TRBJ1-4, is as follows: DAGVTQSPTHLIKTRGQQVTLRCSPKSGHDTVSWYQQALGQGPQFIFQYYEEEERQRGNFPDRFSGHQFPNYSSELNVNALLLGDSALYLCASSLEGFDEKLFFGSGTQLSVL.

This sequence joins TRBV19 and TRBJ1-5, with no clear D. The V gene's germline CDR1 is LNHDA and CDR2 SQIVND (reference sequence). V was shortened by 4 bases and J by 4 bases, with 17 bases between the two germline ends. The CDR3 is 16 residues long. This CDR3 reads CASSTLLTGVNQPQHF. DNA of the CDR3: TGTGCCAGTAGTACCCTTCTGACTGGGGTAAATCAGCCCCAGCATTTT.

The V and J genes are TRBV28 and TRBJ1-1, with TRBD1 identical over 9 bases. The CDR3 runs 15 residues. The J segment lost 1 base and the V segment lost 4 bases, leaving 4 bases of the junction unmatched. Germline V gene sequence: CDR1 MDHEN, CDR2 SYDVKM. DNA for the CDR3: TGTGCCAGCAGTTACTGGGGACAGGGGAACACTGAAGCTTTCTTT. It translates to CASSYWGQGNTEAFF.

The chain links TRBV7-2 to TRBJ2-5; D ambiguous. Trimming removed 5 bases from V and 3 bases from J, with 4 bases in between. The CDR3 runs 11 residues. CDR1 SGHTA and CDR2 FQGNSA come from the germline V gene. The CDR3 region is CASSPKETQYF. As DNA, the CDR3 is TGTGCCAGCAGCCCCAAAGAGACCCAGTACTTC.

CDR3 loop: CASSRSSGNTIYF. In nucleotides, the CDR3 is TGTGCCAGCAGTCGGAGCTCTGGAAACACCATATATTTT. V and J are TRBV6-5 and TRBJ1-3; D is unresolved. Trimming cost V 5 bases and J 0 bases, with 5 bases left between them. The CDR3 runs to 13 residues. Germline-derived CDR1 and CDR2 are MNHEY and SVGAGI.

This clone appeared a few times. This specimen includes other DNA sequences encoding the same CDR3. The CDR3 DNA follows: TGCGCCAGCAGCTTCCAAGAGACCCAGTACTTC. Its translation: CASSFQETQYF. The chain joins TRBV5-1 to TRBJ2-5, with D hard to call. The V gene lost 2 bases and the J gene lost 1 base, with 0 bases spanning the gap. The CDR3 sequence is 11 residues long. Germline values: CDR1 SGHRS, CDR2 YFSETQ.

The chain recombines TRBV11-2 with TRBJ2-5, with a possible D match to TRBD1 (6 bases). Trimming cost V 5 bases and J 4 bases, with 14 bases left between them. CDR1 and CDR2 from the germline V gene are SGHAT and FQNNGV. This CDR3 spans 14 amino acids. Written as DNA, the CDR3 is TGTGCCAGCAGCAATGGACAGCTCCTAGAGACCCAGTACTTC. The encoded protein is CASSNGQLLETQYF.

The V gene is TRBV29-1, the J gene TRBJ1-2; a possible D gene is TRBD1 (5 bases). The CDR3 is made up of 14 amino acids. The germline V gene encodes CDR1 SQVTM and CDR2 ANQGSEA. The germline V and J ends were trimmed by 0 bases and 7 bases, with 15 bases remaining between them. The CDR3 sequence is CSVEDPRDGSGYTF. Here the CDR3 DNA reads TGCAGCGTTGAAGATCCCAGGGACGGCTCTGGCTACACCTTC.

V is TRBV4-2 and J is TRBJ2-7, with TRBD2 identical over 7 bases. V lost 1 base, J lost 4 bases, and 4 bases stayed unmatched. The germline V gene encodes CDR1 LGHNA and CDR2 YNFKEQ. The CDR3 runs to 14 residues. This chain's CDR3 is CASSQGLASYEQYF. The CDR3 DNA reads TGTGCCAGCAGCCAAGGACTAGCCTCTTACGAGCAGTACTTC.

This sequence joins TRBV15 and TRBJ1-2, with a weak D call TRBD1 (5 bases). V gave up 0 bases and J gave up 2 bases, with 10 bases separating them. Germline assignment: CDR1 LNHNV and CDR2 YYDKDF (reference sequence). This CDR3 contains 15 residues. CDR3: CATSRESGFNYGYTF. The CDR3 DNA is TGTGCCACCAGCAGAGAGTCAGGGTTCAACTATGGCTACACCTTC.